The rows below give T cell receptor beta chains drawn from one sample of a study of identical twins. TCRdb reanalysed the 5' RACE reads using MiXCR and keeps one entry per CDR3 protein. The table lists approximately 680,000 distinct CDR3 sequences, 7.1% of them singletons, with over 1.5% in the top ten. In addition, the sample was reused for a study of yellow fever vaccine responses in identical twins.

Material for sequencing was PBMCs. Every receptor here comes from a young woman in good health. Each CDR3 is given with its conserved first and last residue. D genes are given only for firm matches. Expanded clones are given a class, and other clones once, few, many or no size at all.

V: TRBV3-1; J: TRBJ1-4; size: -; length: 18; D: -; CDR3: CASSQEPYRVATNEKLFF; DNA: TGTGCCAGCAGCCAAGAACCTTATCGGGTTGCAACTAATGAAAAACTGTTTTTT
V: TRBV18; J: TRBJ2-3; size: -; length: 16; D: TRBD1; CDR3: CASSQKGAFGTDTQYF; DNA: TGTGCCAGCTCGCAGAAGGGGGCCTTTGGCACAGATACGCAGTATTTT
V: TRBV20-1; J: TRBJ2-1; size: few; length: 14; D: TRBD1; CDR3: CSARGTGASDEQFF; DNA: TGCAGTGCTAGAGGGACAGGGGCGAGCGATGAGCAGTTCTTC
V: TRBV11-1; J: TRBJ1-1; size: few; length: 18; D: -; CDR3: CASSPIRADSWGPTEAFF; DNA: TGTGCCAGCAGCCCCATCCGGGCTGATTCCTGGGGCCCCACTGAAGCTTTCTTT
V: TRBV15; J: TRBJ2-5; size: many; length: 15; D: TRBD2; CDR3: CATSRSAGGWETQYF; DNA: TGTGCCACCAGCAGATCAGCGGGAGGGTGGGAGACCCAGTACTTC
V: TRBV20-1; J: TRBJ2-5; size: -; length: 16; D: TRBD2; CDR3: CSARPGTSAFRETQYF; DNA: TGCAGTGCTAGACCAGGGACTAGCGCTTTCCGAGAGACCCAGTACTTC
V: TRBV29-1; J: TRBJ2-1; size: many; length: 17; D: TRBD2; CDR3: CSVGQRLAGGPGNEQFF; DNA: TGCAGCGTTGGGCAGAGACTAGCGGGAGGGCCGGGGAATGAGCAGTTCTTC
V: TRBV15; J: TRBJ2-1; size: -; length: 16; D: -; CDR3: CATSSYLPSSYNEQFF; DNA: TGTGCCACCAGCAGTTACTTACCAAGCTCCTACAATGAGCAGTTCTTC
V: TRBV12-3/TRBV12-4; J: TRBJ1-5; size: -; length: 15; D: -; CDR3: CASSPPWTGNQPQHF; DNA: TGTGCCAGCAGTCCTCCTTGGACAGGCAATCAGCCCCAGCATTTT
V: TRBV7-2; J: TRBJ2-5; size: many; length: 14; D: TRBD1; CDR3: CASSITGGRETQYF; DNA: TGTGCCAGCAGCATTACAGGGGGACGAGAGACCCAGTACTTC
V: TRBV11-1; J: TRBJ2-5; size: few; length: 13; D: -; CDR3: CASSRTGMETQYF; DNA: TGTGCCAGCAGCCGGACCGGGATGGAGACCCAGTACTTC
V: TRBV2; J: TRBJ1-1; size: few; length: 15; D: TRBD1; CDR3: CASRLTGGGHTEAFF; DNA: TGTGCCAGCAGACTGACAGGGGGTGGCCACACTGAAGCTTTCTTT
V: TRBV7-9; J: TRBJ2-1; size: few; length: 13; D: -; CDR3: CASSFNEGNEQFF; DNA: TGTGCCAGCAGCTTTAATGAGGGGAATGAGCAGTTCTTC
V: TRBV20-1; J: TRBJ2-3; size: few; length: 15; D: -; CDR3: CSALRGSGPTDTQYF; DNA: TGCAGCGCTCTAAGGGGGAGCGGCCCCACGGATACGCAGTATTTT
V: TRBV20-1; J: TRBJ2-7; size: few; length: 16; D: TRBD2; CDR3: CSADSILAGASYEQYF; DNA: TGCAGTGCAGACTCCATACTAGCGGGAGCTAGCTACGAGCAGTACTTC
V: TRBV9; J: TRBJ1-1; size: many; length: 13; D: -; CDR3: CASSVDLLAEAFF; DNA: TGTGCCAGCAGCGTAGACCTTCTGGCTGAAGCTTTCTTT